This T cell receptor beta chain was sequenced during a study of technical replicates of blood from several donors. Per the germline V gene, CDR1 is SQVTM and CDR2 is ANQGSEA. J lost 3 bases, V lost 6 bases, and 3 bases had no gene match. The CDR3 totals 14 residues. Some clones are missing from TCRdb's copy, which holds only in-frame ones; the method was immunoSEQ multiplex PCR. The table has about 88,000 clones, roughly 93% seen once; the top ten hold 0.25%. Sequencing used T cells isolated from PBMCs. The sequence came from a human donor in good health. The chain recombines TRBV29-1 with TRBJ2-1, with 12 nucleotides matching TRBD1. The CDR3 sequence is CSVGTGGDYNEQFF. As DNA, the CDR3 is TGCAGCGTCGGGACAGGGGGCGACTACAATGAGCAGTTCTTC.